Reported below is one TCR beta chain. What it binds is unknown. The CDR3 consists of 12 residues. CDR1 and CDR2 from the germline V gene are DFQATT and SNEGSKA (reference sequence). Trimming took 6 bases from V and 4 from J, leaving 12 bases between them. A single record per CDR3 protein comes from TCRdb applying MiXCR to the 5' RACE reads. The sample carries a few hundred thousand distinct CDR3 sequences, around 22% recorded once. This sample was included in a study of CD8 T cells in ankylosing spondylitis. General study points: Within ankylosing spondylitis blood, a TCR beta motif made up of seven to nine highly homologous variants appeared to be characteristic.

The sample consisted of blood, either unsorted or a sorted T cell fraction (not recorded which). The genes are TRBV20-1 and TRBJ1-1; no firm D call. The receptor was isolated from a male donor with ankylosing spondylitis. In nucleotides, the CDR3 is TGCAGTGCAGACCATCGGGGCACTGAAGCTTTCTTT. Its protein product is CSADHRGTEAFF.